This is a list of T cell receptor beta chains from one sample in a study of blood T cells in healthy people across ages. One entry per CDR3 protein, called by TCRdb with MiXCR from the 5' RACE reads. Of around 1,000,000 distinct CDR3 sequences in the sample, roughly a quarter were seen once. The sample was also linked to a second study, of T cells of mothers and their children.

The sequenced material came from blood. All receptors come from a girl between 2 and 10 years old in good health. Each CDR3 is given with its conserved first and last residue.

CDR3 protein: CAISDGQDYEQYF
J gene: .
V gene: TRBV10-3

CDR3 protein: CASSQDSWIDAGFYEQYF
J gene: TRBJ2-7
V gene: TRBV3-1

CDR3 protein: CSAHILLEGYTF
J gene: TRBJ1-2
V gene: TRBV20-1

CDR3 protein: CASRPGVWRRSTDTQYF
J gene: TRBJ2-3
V gene: TRBV12-3/TRBV12-4

CDR3 protein: CASSQSTPQETQYF
J gene: TRBJ2-5
V gene: TRBV4-2

CDR3 protein: CASSLRGTGEWDGYTF
J gene: TRBJ1-2
V gene: TRBV27

CDR3 protein: CASRPFGREGPGTQYF
J gene: TRBJ2-3
V gene: TRBV6-2/TRBV6-3

CDR3 protein: CASSVSGQLYNEQFF
J gene: .
V gene: TRBV27

CDR3 protein: CASLSARYGYTF
J gene: TRBJ1-2
V gene: TRBV28

CDR3 protein: CSVWTGVGTQYF
J gene: TRBJ2-5
V gene: TRBV29-1

CDR3 protein: CASSLAAAVTQYF
J gene: TRBJ2-3
V gene: TRBV7-6

CDR3 protein: CASSQGGKNYEQYF
J gene: TRBJ2-7
V gene: TRBV4-1

CDR3 protein: CSASSLAGDYEQYF
J gene: TRBJ2-7
V gene: TRBV20-1

CDR3 protein: CATPGEEDYGYTF
J gene: TRBJ1-2
V gene: TRBV7-9

CDR3 protein: CASSALGGDPMETQYF
J gene: TRBJ2-5
V gene: TRBV11-1

CDR3 protein: CASSDPDRANQPQHF
J gene: TRBJ1-5
V gene: TRBV7-2

CDR3 protein: CASSPVHMTGANVLTF
J gene: TRBJ2-6
V gene: TRBV18

CDR3 protein: CASSQIGQGAQYF
J gene: TRBJ2-3
V gene: TRBV4-1

CDR3 protein: CASSLVVASIGTYEQYF
J gene: .
V gene: TRBV7-9